The 30 T cell receptor beta chains below come from one sample, sequenced in a study of graft-versus-host responses after intestinal transplantation. To release intraepithelial and lamina propria lymphocytes, the graft tissue was processed. TCRdb's table, derived via immunoSEQ multiplex PCR, lists solely in-frame clones and lacks some. The sample has 9,000 to 13,000 clones; around four fifths are singletons. The sample was ileum tissue, taken 23 days after intestinal transplant. Source of these receptors: a human patient who received an intestinal transplant, so some T cells may come from the graft donor.

The chain uses TRBV7-9 and TRBJ1-2, with a tentative D call TRBD1 (6 bases). Trimming took off 5 bases at V and 4 bases at J, with 20 bases between the two ends. The CDR3 has 16 amino acids. Per the germline V gene, CDR1 is SEHNR and CDR2 is FQNEAQ (reference sequence). Here the CDR3 DNA reads TGTGCCAGCAGCCGAACCGAGCAGGGGTTCGGCTATGGCTACACCTTC. As protein: CASSRTEQGFGYGYTF.

The V and J genes are TRBV7-6 and TRBJ2-5; D is ambiguous. CDR3 size: 14 residues. Germline V gene sequence: CDR1 SGHVS, CDR2 FNYEAQ. The germline V and J ends were trimmed by 1 base and 5 bases, with 11 bases remaining between them. DNA of the CDR3: TGTGCCAGCAGCTTAGGGGCCCGGACGGAGACCCAGTACTTC. This translates into CASSLGARTETQYF.

The V call is TRBV6-5, the J call TRBJ1-3, with 7 bases lining up with TRBD1. The CDR3 covers 14 residues. With V trimmed by 5 bases and J by 3 bases, 4 bases remained unmatched. Per the germline V gene, CDR1 is MNHEY and CDR2 is SVGAGI. CDR3 in DNA: TGTGCCAGCAGTGAGACAGGGAGTGGAAACACCATATATTTT. This codes for CASSETGSGNTIYF.

This clone was picked up a small number of times. This specimen includes other DNA sequences encoding the same CDR3. This sequence joins TRBV7-9 and TRBJ2-2; the match to TRBD2 covers 14 bases. This CDR3 has 17 amino acids. Germline V gene lookup returns CDR1 SEHNR and CDR2 FQNEAQ (reference sequence). The V and J ends lost 6 bases and 2 bases, in that order; junction bases with no gene match: 5. This CDR3 reads CASRGTSGRFNTGELFF. The CDR3 DNA is TGTGCCAGCAGGGGGACTAGCGGGAGATTTAACACCGGGGAGCTGTTTTTT.

By sample fraction, this clone is large (0.1 to 1%). The sample contains more than one DNA sequence encoding this CDR3. The chain joins TRBV18 to TRBJ2-7; 7 bases align to TRBD2. The CDR3 contains 15 residues. The V segment lost 3 bases and the J segment 5 bases; nucleotides outside the gene matches: 10. Germline values: CDR1 KGHSH, CDR2 LQKENI. CDR3 DNA sequence: TGTGCCAGCTCACCTTGGGGGGGAGTAACGAACGAGCAGTACTTC. It translates to CASSPWGGVTNEQYF.

By sample share, this clone is medium-sized. This chain uses TRBV21-1 with TRBJ1-2; the table's D call, TRBD1, was not checked against the DNA. TRBV21-1 is annotated as a pseudogene. The CDR3 totals 13 residues. The CDR3 DNA is TGTGCCAGCAGCCCCCAGGACAGGGATGGCTACACCTTC. Translated, it gives CASSPQDRDGYTF.

By proportion, this clone is large. The V and J genes are TRBV27 and TRBJ2-1, with 14 positions matching TRBD2. Germline V gives CDR1 MNHEY, CDR2 SMNVEV (reference sequence). This CDR3 comprises 15 residues. V trimming: 5 bases; J trimming: 9 bases; junction bases outside the gene matches: 6. CDR3: CASSPGTSGRGEQFF. In nucleotides, the CDR3 is TGTGCCAGCAGTCCCGGGACTAGCGGGAGAGGTGAGCAGTTCTTC.

V usage is TRBV27 and J usage is TRBJ2-3, with 11 bases that match TRBD2. In germline, CDR1 is MNHEY, CDR2 SMNVEV (reference sequence). The CDR3 covers 17 residues. V shed 0 bases, J shed 2 bases, and the junction held 4 bases outside the gene matches. In DNA form, the CDR3 reads TGTGCCAGCAGTTTATCCACGGGACTAGCGGTCACAGATACGCAGTATTTT. This encodes CASSLSTGLAVTDTQYF.

The chain combines TRBV9 with TRBJ2-1; 10 nucleotides agree with TRBD1. J lost 6 bases, V lost 4 bases, and 7 bases had no gene match. Germline V lookup: CDR1 SGDLS, CDR2 YYNGEE. The CDR3 totals 15 residues. Written as DNA, the CDR3 is TGTGCCAGCAGCACTTCCGGGACAGGGGCCAATGAGCAGTTCTTC. Translation: CASSTSGTGANEQFF.

The V call is TRBV19, the J call TRBJ2-2; D is perhaps TRBD2 (5 bases). Trimming removed 4 bases at V and 7 bases at J, with 16 bases between. The germline V gene encodes CDR1 LNHDA and CDR2 SQIVND (reference sequence). This CDR3 region has 15 residues. The CDR3 loop reads CASSRNPGRGGELFF. CDR3 coding DNA: TGTGCCAGTAGTAGGAACCCCGGACGGGGCGGGGAGCTGTTTTTT.

The rearrangement links TRBV7-6 to TRBJ1-2; no reliable D call. This CDR3 comprises 13 residues. V gave up 3 bases and J gave up 11 bases, with 16 bases separating them. Germline loops: CDR1 SGHVS, CDR2 FNYEAQ. CDR3: CASSFWPLGWYTF. The CDR3 DNA reads as TGTGCCAGCAGCTTTTGGCCTCTCGGATGGTACACCTTC.

The V call is TRBV6-5, the J call TRBJ2-3; TRBD2 aligns across 9 bases. Trimming cost V 5 bases and J 5 bases; bases outside gene matches: 5. The CDR3 runs 14 residues. Germline values: CDR1 MNHEY, CDR2 SVGAGI. In nucleotides, the CDR3 is TGTGCCAGCAGTACTGGACTAGCGAGAGATACGCAGTATTTT. Protein sequence: CASSTGLARDTQYF.

This clone was picked up one time. This chain's CDR3 is CASSVSSGGPSTDTQYF. The CDR3, as DNA: TGTGCCAGCAGCGTATCCAGCGGGGGTCCCAGCACAGATACGCAGTATTTT. V is TRBV9 and J is TRBJ2-3; TRBD2 matches 8 bases. CDR1 SGDLS and CDR2 YYNGEE come from the germline V gene. After removal of 1 base from V and 0 bases from J, the junction contained 7 bases not matched to a gene. There are 17 residues in the CDR3.

The chain is built from TRBV30 and TRBJ2-7, with D uncertain. This CDR3 contains 15 residues. Trimming removed 1 base at V and 1 base at J, with 14 bases between. Germline V CDR1 and CDR2: GTSNPN, SVGIG (reference sequence). In DNA form, the CDR3 reads TGTGCCTGGAGTGAACGGCAGCGCAAATCCTACGAGCAGTACTTC. Translated, it gives CAWSERQRKSYEQYF.

J is TRBJ2-6 and V is TRBV11-2; 13 bases map to TRBD2. The CDR3 runs to 19 residues. Germline assignment: CDR1 SGHAT and CDR2 FQNNGV. V lost 5 bases to trimming and J lost 2 bases; unmatched junction nucleotides: 9. The CDR3 is CASSTIAGLAGAGANVLTF. The CDR3 region has the DNA TGTGCCAGCAGCACCATCGCCGGACTAGCGGGAGCTGGGGCCAACGTCCTGACTTTC.

This clone has just one count. The V gene is TRBV7-9, the J gene TRBJ1-4; D gene unclear. The CDR3 has 15 residues. The V gene's germline CDR1 is SEHNR and CDR2 FQNEAQ (reference sequence). Trimming stripped 2 bases from V and 1 base from J, with 8 bases between. CDR3 residues: CASSLLDGTNEKLFF. For the CDR3, the DNA is TGTGCCAGCAGCTTACTTGACGGAACTAATGAAAAACTGTTTTTT. Supplemented by reference TRBV7-9 and TRBJ1-4, the full variable domain reads DTGVSQNPRHKITKRGQNVTFRCDPISEHNRLYWYRQTLGQGPEFLTYFQNEAQLEKSRLLSDRFSAERPKGSFSTLEIQRTEQGDSAMYLCASSLLDGTNEKLFFGSGTQLSVL.

This clone is medium-sized (0.01 to 0.1%) by share. The chain links TRBV9 to TRBJ2-6; 7 bases agree with TRBD1. Germline V lookup: CDR1 SGDLS, CDR2 YYNGEE. The junction had 11 bases not matched to a gene; V was cut back by 1 base and J by 1 base. This CDR3 comprises 19 residues. The CDR3 DNA reads as TGTGCCAGCAGCGTAAAGGTACAGGGGAGAGATTCTGGGGCCAACGTCCTGACTTTC. This gives the protein CASSVKVQGRDSGANVLTF.

The J gene is TRBJ2-7, the V gene TRBV29-1, with D possibly being TRBD1 (5 bases). The CDR3 totals 12 residues. Germline V gene sequence: CDR1 SQVTM, CDR2 ANQGSEA. Trimming took 7 bases from V and 0 from J, leaving 10 bases between them. The CDR3 coding sequence is TGCAGCGGGGGCCAAACCTCCTACGAGCAGTACTTC. Its protein product is CSGGQTSYEQYF.

This clone was seen a single time. The chain uses TRBV11-3 and TRBJ2-7; D remains unclear. Trimming shortened V by 5 bases and J by 3 bases, and 11 bases separated the two germline ends. The CDR3 length is 13 residues. The germline V gene encodes CDR1 SGHNT and CDR2 YENEEA. CDR3 protein: CASSLGVGYEQYF. The CDR3 nucleotides read TGTGCCAGCAGCCTAGGAGTGGGCTACGAGCAGTACTTC.

The CDR3 bases are TGTGCCAGCAGCGCAGGGGGCGGCTACAATGAGCAGTTCTTC. It translates to CASSAGGGYNEQFF. This rearrangement joins TRBV9 to TRBJ2-1; 8 nucleotides agree with TRBD1. With V trimmed by 3 bases and J by 3 bases, 2 bases remained unmatched. CDR3 length equals 14 residues. Germline V gene sequence: CDR1 SGDLS, CDR2 YYNGEE.

The chain recombines TRBV19 with TRBJ2-1, with D uncertain. The V end was cut by 3 bases, the J end by 0 bases, with 9 bases between. CDR1 and CDR2 (germline): LNHDA, SQIVND (reference sequence). There are 15 residues in the CDR3. The CDR3 coding sequence is TGTGCCAGTAGTATCTTCGTGGTCTCCTACAATGAGCAGTTCTTC. Amino acid sequence: CASSIFVVSYNEQFF.

This chain connects TRBV4-1 to TRBJ1-6; D remains ambiguous. The ends were cut back, 0 bases at V and 10 bases at J, with 7 bases in the middle. The germline CDR1 and CDR2 sequences are MGHRA and YSYEKL. This CDR3 has 13 residues. For the CDR3, the DNA is TGCGCCAGCAGCCAAGATCAAGACTCACCCCTCCACTTT. Its protein is CASSQDQDSPLHF.

The gene calls are TRBV7-8 and TRBJ2-6; D is possibly TRBD1 (6 bases). Germline-derived CDR1 and CDR2 are SGHVS and FQNEAQ. The CDR3 length is 14 residues. The V end lost 4 bases, the J end lost 8 bases, and 12 bases lay between the germline ends. The DNA of the CDR3 is TGTGCCAGCAGCTCTCCACAGGGTCCCAACGTCCTGACTTTC. Translation gives CASSSPQGPNVLTF.

CDR3 nucleotide sequence: TGTGCCAGCAGCTTAGACCAAGGACAGGGTGAAATCAGTGAAAAACTGTTTTTT. Protein: CASSLDQGQGEISEKLFF. The rearrangement joins TRBV7-9 to TRBJ1-4; TRBD1 agrees at 8 bases. V shed 1 base, J shed 7 bases, and the junction held 14 bases outside the gene matches. This CDR3 region has 18 residues. Germline V CDR1 and CDR2: SEHNR, FQNEAQ (reference sequence). Full variable domain (rest looked up from reference TRBV7-9 and TRBJ1-4): DTGVSQNPRHKITKRGQNVTFRCDPISEHNRLYWYRQTLGQGPEFLTYFQNEAQLEKSRLLSDRFSAERPKGSFSTLEIQRTEQGDSAMYLCASSLDQGQGEISEKLFFGSGTQLSVL.

CDR3 nucleotide sequence: TGCGCCAGCAGCTTTCAAAGGGCCGGGGAGCTGTTTTTT. The encoded protein is CASSFQRAGELFF. This chain joins TRBV5-1 and TRBJ2-2; unclear D gene. V lost 2 bases, J lost 6 bases, and 8 bases lay in between. Looked up from germline, CDR1 is SGHRS and CDR2 is YFSETQ. This CDR3 has 13 amino acids. The whole variable domain, filled in from reference TRBV5-1 and TRBJ2-2, reads KAGVTQTPRYLIKTRGQQVTLSCSPISGHRSVSWYQQTPGQGLQFLFEYFSETQRNKGNFPGRFSGRQFSNSRSEMNVSTLELGDSALYLCASSFQRAGELFFGEGSRLTVL.

The chain has TRBV7-2 and TRBJ2-6; no definite D call. The CDR3 contains 14 residues. With 0 bases removed from V and 2 bases from J, the gap between germline ends came to 2 bases. Germline V gives CDR1 SGHTA, CDR2 FQGNSA. The CDR3 sequence: CASSLAPGANVLTF. The CDR3 region has the DNA TGTGCCAGCAGCTTAGCCCCTGGGGCCAACGTCCTGACTTTC.

The V call is TRBV5-1, the J call TRBJ2-4; a possible D gene is TRBD2 (5 bases). Trimming stripped 4 bases from V and 9 bases from J, with 23 bases between. CDR1 is SGHRS, CDR2 YFSETQ, per germline. This CDR3 has 16 amino acids. CDR3 amino acids: CASSRYSVGLDGIQYF. Written as DNA, the CDR3 is TGCGCCAGCAGCAGATATTCTGTTGGACTGGACGGCATTCAGTACTTC.

The genes are TRBV7-2 and TRBJ1-2; possibly TRBD1 for D (6 bases). The CDR3 spans 17 residues. Germline V gene lookup returns CDR1 SGHTA and CDR2 FQGNSA. The V end was cut by 5 bases, the J end by 4 bases, with 23 bases between. CDR3 bases: TGTGCCAGCAGCGCTGGGGGCGGAGACGGAAAGACCTATGGCTACACCTTC. Amino acids: CASSAGGGDGKTYGYTF.

This clone was counted once. The gene calls are TRBV15 and TRBJ2-7; D remains unclear. Germline CDR1 is LNHNV and CDR2 is YYDKDF (reference sequence). This CDR3 comprises 12 residues. Trimming stripped 1 base from V and 2 bases from J, with 3 bases between. This CDR3 reads CATSRGPYEQYF. CDR3 in DNA: TGTGCCACCAGCAGAGGCCCCTACGAGCAGTACTTC.

In this sample, this clone turned up once. The chain joins TRBV29-1 to TRBJ1-2; D remains ambiguous. Germline CDR1 and CDR2: SQVTM and ANQGSEA. The CDR3 length is 13 residues. V was trimmed by 3 bases and J by 2 bases, leaving 10 bases between them. DNA of the CDR3: TGCAGCGTTGACAGTTATCCAAACTATGGCTACACCTTC. This translates into CSVDSYPNYGYTF. The full variable domain, with the rest looked up from reference TRBV29-1 and TRBJ1-2, is SAVISQKPSRDICQRGTSLTIQCQVDSQVTMMFWYRQQPGQSLTLIATANQGSEATYESGFVIDKFPISRPNLTFSTLTVSNMSPEDSSIYLCSVDSYPNYGYTFGSGTRLTVV.